This TCR beta chain was sequenced for a study of blood T cells in healthy people across ages. Then a second PCR, running roughly 7 to 11 cycles, was carried out with a sample-barcoded 5' primer and a J-beta primer mix. TCRdb called the 5' RACE reads again in MiXCR, with one record for every CDR3 protein. The profile shows about a million distinct CDR3 sequences, about 53% of them singletons. This clonotype occurred once. This CDR3 has 15 amino acids. Input material: blood. V is TRBV12-3 or TRBV12-4 and J is TRBJ2-4; D is possibly TRBD2 (6 bases). The J call may be mistaken, given a closer DNA end match to TRBJ2-7. This sequence originates from an older woman in good health. CDR3 amino acids: CASSSLWGRSYEQYF. The CDR3 DNA reads TGTGCCAGCAGTTCGTTATGGGGGAGGTCTTACGAGCAGTACTTC.